The clone carrying this TCR beta chain was counted only a few times. This record comes from a study of human T cells and chemical hapten exposure. Study at large: Patch tests put 0.01% DPC on the upper back, and the results were checked at 6 days.

CDR1 and CDR2 from the germline V gene are DFQATT and SNEGSKA (reference sequence). V lost 7 bases and J lost 2, with 20 bases in between. This CDR3 is built from 15 residues. Time point given: patch test 1, 2 weeks after DPC sensitization. Treatment meaning: therapeutic diphenylcyclopropenone sensitization with weekly scalp DPC. Original methodology: A per-sample median of about 96,000 TCRs was observed, with a range of roughly 23,224 to 750,000. TCRdb called the RACE reads again in MiXCR, with one record for every CDR3 protein. TCRdb's processing, not the authors', yielded these V and J calls. In the table there are more than 65,000 distinct CDR3 sequences, around a third of which are singletons.

The sample was whole blood, taken in connection with sensitization to the hapten diphenylcyclopropenone (DPC). V is TRBV20-1 and J is TRBJ1-1; D not resolved. The receptor was derived from a man in his forties or fifties with alopecia areata. Some clones in this sample may be carry-over from other donors' samples. The CDR3 nucleotides are TGCAGTGTTCGGCGGTTTGTGCTGGACAACACTGAAGCTTTCTTT. It yields the protein CSVRRFVLDNTEAFF.